Listed here are 18 T cell receptor beta chains from one sample, sequenced in a study of OX40 agonist ivuxolimab in advanced cancers. Clones were sequenced by immunoSEQ multiplex PCR, and TCRdb holds only the in-frame ones, with some missing. In the table there are under 85,000 clones, around 94% of which are singletons. Sample: CD4+ or CD8+ T cells sorted from blood, taken in a trial of the OX40 agonist ivuxolimab. Receptors were obtained from an adult with an advanced solid tumor such as melanoma, head and neck, liver or kidney cancer.

The chain has TRBV5-6 and TRBJ1-2, with 8 bases fitting TRBD1. CDR3 length equals 15 residues. V trimming: 4 bases; J trimming: 5 bases; junction bases outside the gene matches: 10. Germline lookup yields CDR1 SGHDT and CDR2 YYEEEE. The CDR3 loop is CASSRYRGAGYGYTF. In DNA, the CDR3 is TGTGCCAGCAGCCGATACAGGGGGGCGGGGTATGGCTACACCTTC. The variable domain in full, with the rest retrieved from reference TRBV5-6 and TRBJ1-2, is DAGVTQSPTHLIKTRGQQVTLRCSPKSGHDTVSWYQQALGQGPQFIFQYYEEEERQRGNFPDRFSGHQFPNYSSELNVNALLLGDSALYLCASSRYRGAGYGYTFGSGTRLTVV.

This clone was seen only once. The genes are TRBV5-1 and TRBJ2-5; D unclear. Germline CDR1 and CDR2: SGHRS and YFSETQ. CDR3 length equals 14 residues. V lost 4 bases and J lost 2, with 12 bases in between. The CDR3 sequence: CASSLRNPQETQYF. CDR3 nucleotide sequence: TGCGCCAGCAGCCTCCGGAACCCTCAAGAGACCCAGTACTTC.

The rearrangement joins TRBV10-3 to TRBJ2-5, with a weak D call TRBD2 (6 bases). The J call may be in error: the DNA end matches TRBJ2-7 better. CDR1 ENHRY and CDR2 SYGVKD come from the germline V gene. This CDR3 is built from 14 residues. The CDR3: CAISESPGSYEQYF. In DNA, the CDR3 is TGTGCCATCAGTGAGTCCCCCGGGAGTTACGAGCAGTACTTC.

J is TRBJ1-1 and V is TRBV28; D is undetermined. V lost 2 bases and J 4 bases, leaving 11 bases between the germline ends. This CDR3 is built from 14 residues. Germline V gene data show CDR1 as MDHEN and CDR2 as SYDVKM. DNA for the CDR3: TGTGCCAGCAGTTTACGTTCCTTGGGCACTGAAGCTTTCTTT. This sequence encodes CASSLRSLGTEAFF.

This sequence joins TRBV9 and TRBJ1-6; D gene uncertain. Trimming left V 0 bases short and J 7 bases short, with 11 bases between. The CDR3 extends over 15 amino acids. Germline CDR1 is SGDLS and CDR2 is YYNGEE. The DNA for the CDR3 is TGTGCCAGCAGCGTAGGATTCGGGTACAATTCACCCCTCCACTTT. It is translated as CASSVGFGYNSPLHF.

The rearrangement links TRBV4-1 to TRBJ2-3, with D maybe TRBD2 (6 bases). The CDR3 has 17 amino acids. V was shortened by 4 bases and J by 1 base, with 18 bases between the two germline ends. The germline gives CDR1 MGHRA, CDR2 YSYEKL. The CDR3 loop is CASSPRGSSGRTDTQYF. The CDR3 nucleotides are TGCGCCAGCAGCCCTCGGGGGAGTAGCGGCCGCACAGATACGCAGTATTTT.

This chain joins TRBV27 and TRBJ1-2, with 8 bases aligning to TRBD1. The CDR3 has 14 residues. V gave up 4 bases and J gave up 4 bases; unmatched junction bases: 5. CDR1 is MNHEY, CDR2 SMNVEV, per germline (reference sequence). In DNA form, the CDR3 reads TGTGCCAGCAGTTCCACTGGACAGGGCTATGGCTACACCTTC. Translated, it gives CASSSTGQGYGYTF.

The chain uses TRBV4-1 and TRBJ1-3, with D possibly matching TRBD1 (5 bases). The CDR3 extends over 17 amino acids. Germline CDR1 and CDR2: MGHRA and YSYEKL. The ends were cut back, 3 bases at V and 0 bases at J, with 15 bases in the middle. As DNA, the CDR3 is TGCGCCAGCAGCCACCCGGGAGACAGCGACTCTGGAAACACCATATATTTT. The encoded protein is CASSHPGDSDSGNTIYF.

The chain carries TRBV30 and TRBJ1-1, with TRBD1 identical over 7 bases. Germline V lookup: CDR1 GTSNPN, CDR2 SVGIG (reference sequence). The CDR3 extends over 14 amino acids. The V gene end was trimmed by 5 bases and the J gene end by 3 bases; junction bases not matched to a gene: 9. The CDR3: CAWEGATQDTEAFF. In DNA, the CDR3 is TGTGCCTGGGAGGGGGCGACGCAGGACACTGAAGCTTTCTTT.

This sequence joins TRBV27 and TRBJ2-2; 7 bases map to TRBD2. This CDR3 has 15 amino acids. V was clipped by 6 bases and J by 7 bases; unmatched bases: 11. CDR1 MNHEY and CDR2 SMNVEV come from the germline V gene (reference sequence). The CDR3 protein is CASRSGILGNGELFF. CDR3 nucleotides: TGTGCCAGCAGAAGCGGGATCCTGGGGAACGGGGAGCTGTTTTTT.

A word on this clone: Other DNA sequences in the same sample also yield this CDR3. The chain carries TRBV6-6 and TRBJ2-7; D call uncertain. V was shortened by 0 bases and J by 4 bases, with 4 bases between the two germline ends. CDR3 length: 12 amino acids. The germline V gene has CDR1 MNHNY and CDR2 SVGAGI (reference sequence). The CDR3 nucleotides read TGTGCCAGCAGTTACTCGAGTTACGAGCAGTACTTC. Amino acid sequence: CASSYSSYEQYF.

This chain uses TRBV19 with TRBJ1-2, with D perhaps matching TRBD1 (6 bases). In germline, CDR1 is LNHDA, CDR2 SQIVND (reference sequence). V was trimmed by 6 bases and J by 6 bases, leaving 11 bases between them. The CDR3 has 12 amino acids. The DNA of the CDR3 is TGTGCCAGTAGGGGGGGACACCATGGCTACACCTTC. Translated, it gives CASRGGHHGYTF.

The rearrangement links TRBV19 to TRBJ1-3; D call uncertain. This CDR3 spans 12 amino acids. Germline CDR1 reads LNHDA; CDR2 reads SQIVND (reference sequence). V was trimmed by 8 bases and J by 0 bases, leaving 5 bases between them. Here the CDR3 reads CASCDSGNTIYF. CDR3 DNA: TGTGCCAGTTGTGACTCTGGAAACACCATATATTTT.

The chain combines TRBV19 with TRBJ2-1, with D unresolved. Trimming removed 6 bases from V and 0 bases from J, with 3 bases in between. From germline, CDR1 is LNHDA and CDR2 SQIVND (reference sequence). This CDR3 comprises 12 residues. The CDR3 loop is CASRFSYNEQFF. CDR3 nucleotide sequence: TGTGCCAGTAGGTTCTCCTACAATGAGCAGTTCTTC.

This clone was counted a single time. The chain carries TRBV29-1 and TRBJ2-1; D possibly corresponds to TRBD2 (5 bases). The V gene lost 4 bases and the J gene lost 0 bases, with 7 bases spanning the gap. Germline CDR1 SQVTM, CDR2 ANQGSEA. CDR3 size: 13 residues. The CDR3 region is CSVVTSSYNEQFF. The CDR3 bases are TGCAGCGTTGTAACTAGCTCCTACAATGAGCAGTTCTTC.

The CDR3 sequence: CASSDSPAGELFF. The CDR3 region has the DNA TGTGCCAGCAGCGATAGTCCGGCCGGGGAGCTGTTTTTT. J is TRBJ2-2 and V is TRBV13; the D is unclear. The CDR3 extends over 13 amino acids. Germline assignment: CDR1 PRHDT and CDR2 FYEKMQ (reference sequence). Trimming shortened V by 5 bases and J by 6 bases, and 10 bases separated the two germline ends.

This chain connects TRBV11-2 to TRBJ2-7; the D gene is possibly TRBD2 (5 bases). The germline V and J ends were trimmed by 3 bases and 0 bases, with 6 bases remaining between them. The CDR3 runs to 13 residues. In germline, CDR1 is SGHAT, CDR2 FQNNGV. As DNA, the CDR3 is TGTGCCAGCAGCTTCGGGGACTCCTACGAGCAGTACTTC. Translating it yields CASSFGDSYEQYF.

The chain has TRBV11-3 and TRBJ2-3; TRBD2 aligns across 10 bases. CDR3 size: 15 residues. Trimming at V came to 3 bases and at J to 6 bases, leaving 6 bases not matched to a gene. CDR1 and CDR2 from the germline V gene are SGHNT and YENEEA. CDR3 amino acids: CASSFLAGVGDTQYF. Written as DNA, the CDR3 is TGTGCCAGCAGCTTTCTAGCGGGAGTTGGGGATACGCAGTATTTT.